This TCR beta chain was captured by sequencing in a study of beta chain features in type 1 diabetes. Study-level findings and limits: Shorter TCRB CDR3s, moderately but significantly so, marked every one of the four CD4+ subsets in Type 1 diabetes patients.

Expressed TCRB transcripts were sequenced after all isolated RNA was converted to cDNA. TCRdb's copy holds only in-frame clones and misses some; the assay was immunoSEQ multiplex PCR. The sample has about 650,000 clones; roughly 12% are singletons. Germline loops: CDR1 SQVTM, CDR2 ANQGSEA. The CDR3 runs 17 residues. V lost 0 bases, J lost 0 bases, and 17 bases lay in between. This clone was seen only a few times. Its target is unknown. Sorting that relied on CD45RO/CCR7/CD25/CD127/CD95/CD27 yielded CD4+ naive, central memory, regulatory and stem cell-like memory cells. Purities over 95% were achieved in all sorted populations.

The V and J genes are TRBV29-1 and TRBJ2-5; D unclear. The TCR originated in a man aged 25-45 years with type 1 diabetes. The sequenced sample was naive CD4+ T cells from blood. For the CDR3, the DNA is TGCAGCGTTGAAGATCCATCCTCTCCCGGGTACCAAGAGACCCAGTACTTC. Amino acid sequence: CSVEDPSSPGYQETQYF.